The rows below give T cell receptor beta chains drawn from one sample of a study of T-cell memory formation after mild COVID-19. Each CDR3 protein gets one entry after TCRdb re-called the 5' RACE reads with MiXCR. Among 350,000 or so distinct CDR3 sequences, less than 25% were seen once, and the ten largest hold roughly 23%. The sequenced sample consisted of PBMCs or a T cell subset sorted from them (not recorded which). All receptors derive from a man between 18 and 29 years old who had mild COVID-19 (a few samples of this study predate the infection). Cell type and time point are not known. Each CDR3 is given with its conserved first and last residue. The D gene is left open where the match is weak. Clone size is given for some rows only: seen once, a few or many times, or a class if the clone is expanded.

size	V	D	J	DNA	CDR3
NA	TRBV6-2/TRBV6-3	NA	TRBJ2-1	TGTGCCAGCAGGACCGGGACCTCGCTCGACGAGCAGTTCTTC	CASRTGTSLDEQFF
NA	TRBV4-1	NA	TRBJ1-1	TGCGCCAGCAGCGGACGTGGGGAGAACACTGAAGCTTTCTTT	CASSGRGENTEAFF
NA	TRBV5-1	NA	TRBJ1-5	TGCGCCAGCAGCTCCGGGCCGAGCAATCAGCCCCAGCATTTT	CASSSGPSNQPQHF
few	TRBV20-1	NA	TRBJ2-5	TGCAGTGCTAGAGGGAAGGGAAGCAGGGAGACCCAGTACTTC	CSARGKGSRETQYF
NA	TRBV6-2/TRBV6-3	TRBD1	TRBJ1-5	TGTGCCAGCAGTTACTTCGGGACAGGGGGCAATCAGCCCCAGCATTTT	CASSYFGTGGNQPQHF
many	TRBV7-8	NA	TRBJ2-3	TGTGCCAGCAGCTTAGCGCCTAATACGCAGTATTTT	CASSLAPNTQYF
NA	TRBV20-1	NA	TRBJ2-7	TGCAGTGCTGGCGCGACAGGTAGCTCCTACGAGCAGTACTTC	CSAGATGSSYEQYF
many	TRBV7-9	TRBD2	TRBJ2-1	TGTGCCAGCAGCCCTAACGGGGGGGCCCCGTTCTTC	CASSPNGGAPFF
many	TRBV5-1	TRBD1	TRBJ2-3	TGCGCCAGCAGCTTGGAAGTCTCCAGGGGGCTGGGCACAGATACGCAGTATTTT	CASSLEVSRGLGTDTQYF
few	TRBV12-5	NA	TRBJ2-1	TGTGCTAGTAATTTCCAAGCGGACAATGAGCAGTTCTTC	CASNFQADNEQFF
few	TRBV20-1	TRBD2	TRBJ2-5	TGCAGTGCTAAGTCGCTAGCGGGGCAAGAGACCCAGTACTTC	CSAKSLAGQETQYF
NA	TRBV11-2	NA	TRBJ2-3	TGTGCCAGCAGCCCCATCGTGCCTACGCAGTATTTT	CASSPIVPTQYF
NA	TRBV5-1	NA	TRBJ2-4	TGCGCCAGCAGCTTAGAGGCCAAAAACATTCAGTACTTC	CASSLEAKNIQYF
few	TRBV6-2/TRBV6-3	TRBD1	TRBJ2-2	TGTGCCAGCAGTTACGGGACAGGGGGCTCCGGGGAGCTGTTTTTT	CASSYGTGGSGELFF
NA	TRBV7-9	TRBD1	TRBJ2-2	TGTGCCACTACGGACAGGGGGCTGCTTACCGGGGAGCTGTTTTTT	CATTDRGLLTGELFF
NA	TRBV20-1	TRBD2	TRBJ2-4	TGCAGTGCTACTAGCGGGGGGGCCGACAAAAACATTCAGTACTTC	CSATSGGADKNIQYF
many	TRBV5-1	NA	TRBJ2-6	TGCGCCAGCAGCTTTGGAATCTCTGGGGCCAACGTCCTGACTTTC	CASSFGISGANVLTF
few	TRBV10-3	TRBD1	TRBJ1-4	TGTGCCCTCAGGGGGCTGGAGGAAAAACTGTTTTTT	CALRGLEEKLFF
NA	TRBV6-2/TRBV6-3	NA	TRBJ1-1	TGTGCCAGCAGTTACATAGCGGCGGGCACTGAAGCTTTCTTT	CASSYIAAGTEAFF
NA	TRBV6-4	NA	TRBJ2-7	TGTGCCAACCGGGGTAGCCCCTACGAGCAGTACTTC	CANRGSPYEQYF
few	TRBV12-3/TRBV12-4	TRBD1	TRBJ1-5	TGTGCCAGCAGTTCGACCGGGACAGGGTTATGGCAGCCCCAGCATTTT	CASSSTGTGLWQPQHF
NA	TRBV3-1	TRBD1	TRBJ1-2	TGTGCCAGCAGCCCAAGGACAGGGGCGACCGGCTACACCTTC	CASSPRTGATGYTF
NA	TRBV9	NA	TRBJ2-1	TGTGCCAGCAGCGTAATGGGGACACATAACAATGAGCAGTTCTTC	CASSVMGTHNNEQFF
NA	TRBV7-2	NA	TRBJ1-3	TGTGCCAGCAGCCCCGGGTCCCGCTCTGGAAACACCATATATTTT	CASSPGSRSGNTIYF
NA	TRBV3-1	TRBD1	TRBJ2-7	TGTGCCAGCAGCTATGGACAGGTCGAGCAGTACTTC	CASSYGQVEQYF
NA	TRBV4-1	NA	TRBJ2-2	TGCGCCAGCAGCCAACCCTTTCCCGGGGAGCTGTTTTTT	CASSQPFPGELFF
NA	TRBV9	NA	TRBJ2-5	TGTGCCAGCAGCGTAGTTGGGGGGCCGGGAGAGACCCAGTACTTC	CASSVVGGPGETQYF
NA	TRBV29-1	NA	TRBJ2-5	TGCAGCGAGCGGGACCAAGAGACCCAGTACTTC	CSERDQETQYF
few	TRBV12-3/TRBV12-4	NA	TRBJ1-6	TGTGCCAGCAGTTTACCGGGGACACCCCTCCACTTT	CASSLPGTPLHF
few	TRBV12-3/TRBV12-4	NA	TRBJ2-2	TGTGCCAGCAGTTTTGGGCCCCGGTCCGGGGAGCTGTTTTTT	CASSFGPRSGELFF
many	TRBV12-3/TRBV12-4	NA	TRBJ1-2	TGTGCCAGCAGTTTAGGGTGGGAAGGCTACACCTTC	CASSLGWEGYTF
NA	TRBV7-9	TRBD1	TRBJ2-7	TGTGCCAGCAGCTATGGGACAGGGGGCGCATACGAGCAGTACTTC	CASSYGTGGAYEQYF
NA	TRBV5-1	NA	TRBJ2-3	TGCGCCAGCAGCTTAAAGGGAGATACGCAGTATTTT	CASSLKGDTQYF
NA	TRBV7-2	NA	TRBJ1-1	TGTGCCAGCAGCTTATTTAAAGTTGGCACTGAAGCTTTCTTT	CASSLFKVGTEAFF
many	TRBV12-3/TRBV12-4	NA	TRBJ2-5	TGTGCCAGCAGTCTTCATTTGTACCAAGAGACCCAGTACTTC	CASSLHLYQETQYF
few	TRBV5-1	NA	TRBJ1-2	TGCGCCAGCAGGATTGGAGGTCAGGGCAACCCCAAGGCATATGGCTACACCTTC	CASRIGGQGNPKAYGYTF